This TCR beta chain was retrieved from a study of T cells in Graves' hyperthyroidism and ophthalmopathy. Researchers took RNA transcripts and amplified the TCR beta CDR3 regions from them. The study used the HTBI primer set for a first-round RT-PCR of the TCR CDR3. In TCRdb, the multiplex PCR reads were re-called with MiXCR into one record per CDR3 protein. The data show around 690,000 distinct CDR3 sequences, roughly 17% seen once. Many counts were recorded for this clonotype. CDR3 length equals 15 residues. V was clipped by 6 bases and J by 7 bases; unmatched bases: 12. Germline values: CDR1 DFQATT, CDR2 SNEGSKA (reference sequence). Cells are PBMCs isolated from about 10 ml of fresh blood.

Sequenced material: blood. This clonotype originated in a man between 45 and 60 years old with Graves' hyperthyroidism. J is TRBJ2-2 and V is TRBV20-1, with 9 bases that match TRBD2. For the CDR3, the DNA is TGCAGTGCCCTGTGGGCGGGAGGGCCCGACGGGGAGCTGTTTTTT. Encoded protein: CSALWAGGPDGELFF.